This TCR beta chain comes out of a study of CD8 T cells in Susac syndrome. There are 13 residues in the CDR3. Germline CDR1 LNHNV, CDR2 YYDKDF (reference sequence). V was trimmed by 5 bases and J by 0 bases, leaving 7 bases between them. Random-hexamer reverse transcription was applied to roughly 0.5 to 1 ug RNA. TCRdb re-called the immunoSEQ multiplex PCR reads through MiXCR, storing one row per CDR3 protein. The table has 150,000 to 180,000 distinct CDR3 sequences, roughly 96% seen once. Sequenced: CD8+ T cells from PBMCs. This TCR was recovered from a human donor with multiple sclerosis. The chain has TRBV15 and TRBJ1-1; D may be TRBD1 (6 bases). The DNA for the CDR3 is TGTGCCACCAGCGGGGGGCTGAACACTGAAGCTTTCTTT. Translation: CATSGGLNTEAFF.